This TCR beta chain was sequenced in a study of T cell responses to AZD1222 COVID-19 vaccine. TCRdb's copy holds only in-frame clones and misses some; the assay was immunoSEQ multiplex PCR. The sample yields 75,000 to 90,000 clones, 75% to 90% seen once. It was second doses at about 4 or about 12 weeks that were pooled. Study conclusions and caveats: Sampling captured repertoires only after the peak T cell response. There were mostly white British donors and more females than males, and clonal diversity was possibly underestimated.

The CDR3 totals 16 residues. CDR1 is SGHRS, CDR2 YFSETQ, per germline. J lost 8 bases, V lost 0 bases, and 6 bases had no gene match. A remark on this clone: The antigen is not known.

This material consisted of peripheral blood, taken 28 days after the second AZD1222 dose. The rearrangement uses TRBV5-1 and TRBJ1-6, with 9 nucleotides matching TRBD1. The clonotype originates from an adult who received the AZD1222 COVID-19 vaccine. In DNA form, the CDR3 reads TGCGCCAGCAGCTTGGGAGTGGGACAGGGATATTCACCCCTCCACTTT. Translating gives CASSLGVGQGYSPLHF.